This entry lists 9 T cell receptor beta chains sequenced from one sample in a study of glioma-infiltrating T cells after dendritic cell vaccination. Stated time point: after dendritic cell vaccination, including at tumor progression/relapse. Profiled with immunoSEQ multiplex PCR; TCRdb holds only in-frame clones, not every one. The table lists approximately 85,000 clones, about 85% of them singletons. This specimen was blood, taken after dendritic cell vaccination. The receptors stem from a human donor with glioblastoma.

This chain links TRBV4-1 with TRBJ1-5; a possible D gene is TRBD1 (5 bases). This CDR3 spans 13 amino acids. Deletions cut 1 base from V and 7 bases from J, with 8 bases between. The germline CDR1 and CDR2 sequences are MGHRA and YSYEKL. The CDR3 nucleotides are TGCGCCAGCAGCCAAGGGGGGGTGCAGCCCCAGCATTTT. Protein sequence: CASSQGGVQPQHF.

V gene TRBV5-4 combines with J gene TRBJ2-7, with a tentative D call TRBD2 (6 bases). This CDR3 is 17 amino acids long. V was shortened by 0 bases and J by 0 bases, with 16 bases between the two germline ends. The V gene's germline CDR1 is SGHNT and CDR2 YYREEE (reference sequence). CDR3 nucleotide sequence: TGTGCCAGCAGCTTGGGGGGTCTAGCGCCTAGCTCCTACGAGCAGTACTTC. It codes for CASSLGGLAPSSYEQYF. Full variable domain (rest looked up from reference TRBV5-4 and TRBJ2-7): ETGVTQSPTHLIKTRGQQVTLRCSSQSGHNTVSWYQQALGQGPQFIFQYYREEENGRGNFPPRFSGLQFPNYSSELNVNALELDDSALYLCASSLGGLAPSSYEQYFGPGTRLTVT.

Remarks on this clone: A junction end diverges from the germline sequence, so it may reflect a read error. J is TRBJ2-2 and V is TRBV4-3, with TRBD2 as a possible D gene (6 bases). CDR3 length: 14 residues. CDR1 LGHNA and CDR2 YSLEER come from the germline V gene. The CDR3 DNA is TGCGCCAGCAGCCAAGAGGAGGGAACCGGGGAGCCGTTTTTT. Its protein product is CASSQEEGTGEPFF.

The V and J genes are TRBV6-1 and TRBJ2-3, with D tentatively TRBD1 (5 bases). This CDR3 is built from 13 residues. Trimming removed 1 base from V and 4 bases from J, with 6 bases in between. The germline V gene encodes CDR1 MNHNS and CDR2 SASEGT. The CDR3 sequence: CASSEGQSDTQYF. The CDR3 DNA sequence: TGTGCCAGCAGTGAAGGACAGTCAGATACGCAGTATTTT.

This chain links TRBV11-2 with TRBJ1-4; the D gene is possibly TRBD1 (5 bases). The CDR3 is 17 amino acids. Germline CDR1 reads SGHAT; CDR2 reads FQNNGV. The V and J ends lost 1 base and 0 bases respectively, with 12 bases between them. CDR3 loop: CASSLALGGTTNEKLFF. Here the CDR3 DNA reads TGTGCCAGCAGCTTAGCGCTGGGGGGAACAACTAATGAAAAACTGTTTTTT. Drawing the rest from reference TRBV11-2 and TRBJ1-4, the complete variable domain is EAGVAQSPRYKIIEKRQSVAFWCNPISGHATLYWYQQILGQGPKLLIQFQNNGVVDDSQLPKDRFSAERLKGVDSTLKIQPAKLEDSAVYLCASSLALGGTTNEKLFFGSGTQLSVL.

This chain connects TRBV5-4 to TRBJ2-2, with D hard to call. The germline CDR1 and CDR2 sequences are SGHNT and YYREEE (reference sequence). This CDR3 is built from 15 residues. Deletions cut 4 bases from V and 1 base from J, with 11 bases between. In DNA, the CDR3 is TGTGCCAGCAGCGTAATACCAGGGAACACCGGGGAGCTGTTTTTT. Translating it yields CASSVIPGNTGELFF.

This chain connects TRBV11-2 to TRBJ1-4; TRBD1 agrees at 7 bases. Germline CDR1 and CDR2: SGHAT and FQNNGV. The CDR3 spans 16 residues. With 5 bases clipped from V and 8 bases from J, the junction kept 14 bases outside the gene matches. The CDR3 sequence is CASSPPQRGLGEKLFF. DNA for the CDR3: TGTGCCAGCAGCCCCCCTCAAAGGGGGCTGGGGGAAAAACTGTTTTTT.

The chain carries TRBV11-3 and TRBJ2-1; a possible D gene is TRBD1 (6 bases). V dropped 5 bases and J dropped 6 bases, with 14 bases sitting between them. The CDR3 is made up of 14 amino acids. Per germline, CDR1 SGHNT and CDR2 YENEEA. In nucleotides, the CDR3 is TGTGCCAGCAGCGTCACAGGGTGGGGCAATGAGCAGTTCTTC. It is translated as CASSVTGWGNEQFF.

This clone was seen just once. The V call is TRBV25-1, the J call TRBJ1-1; D might be TRBD1 (5 bases). Trimming took off 1 base at V and 0 bases at J, with 15 bases between the two ends. Germline CDR1 MGHDK, CDR2 SYGVNS. The CDR3 has 17 residues. CDR3 in DNA: TGTGCCAGCAGTGAATTAAGTGGTCCGGACATGAACACTGAAGCTTTCTTT. This gives the protein CASSELSGPDMNTEAFF.